The 8 T cell receptor beta chains in this list originate from one sample, sequenced in a study of T-cell reconstitution after alpha-beta-depleted transplantation in children. Unique molecular identifiers tagged the TCRbeta library. TCRdb reprocessed the PCR reads via MiXCR and lists one record per CDR3 protein. The repertoire holds some 600,000 distinct CDR3 sequences, with 10% to 15% as singletons. The sample consisted of PBMCs, mostly from graft donor cells, taken 360 days after TCRalphabeta/CD19-depleted stem cell transplant. Source of these receptors: a male patient between 10 and 17 years old who had a stem cell transplant for acute myeloid leukemia, so the T cells may come from the graft donor.

The V and J genes are TRBV10-3 and TRBJ1-2; D is unresolved. The CDR3 is 13 residues long. The V and J ends lost 5 bases and 2 bases respectively, with 9 bases between them. CDR1 and CDR2 (germline): ENHRY, SYGVKD. In DNA form, the CDR3 reads TGTGCCATCAGTCACCCAGGAAACTATGGCTACACCTTC. This sequence encodes CAISHPGNYGYTF.

This clonotype was counted ten times or more. The V call is TRBV28, the J call TRBJ2-7; TRBD2 matches at 7 bases. V dropped 5 bases and J dropped 5; count of bases not matched to a gene: 9. The germline V gene has CDR1 MDHEN and CDR2 SYDVKM. The CDR3 extends over 14 amino acids. CDR3 in DNA: TGTGCCAGCAGTCCATTAGAGGGGAGGGACGAGCAGTACTTC. This gives the protein CASSPLEGRDEQYF. The full variable domain, in which reference TRBV28 and TRBJ2-7 provide the parts outside the CDR3, is DVKVTQSSRYLVKRTGEKVFLECVQDMDHENMFWYRQDPGLGLRLIYFSYDVKMKEKGDIPEGYSVSREKKERFSLILESASTNQTSMYLCASSPLEGRDEQYFGPGTRLTVT.

The chain carries TRBV7-9 and TRBJ1-1; D unclear. The V and J ends lost 3 bases and 1 base respectively, with 6 bases between them. This CDR3 has 13 residues. Germline CDR1 and CDR2: SEHNR and FQNEAQ (reference sequence). CDR3 nucleotides: TGTGCCAGCAGCTTCGGATGGAACACTGAAGCTTTCTTT. This codes for CASSFGWNTEAFF.

This clonotype was detected a few times. The chain recombines TRBV12-3 or TRBV12-4 with TRBJ2-5, with 11 bases aligning to TRBD2. V shed 5 bases, J shed 4 bases, and the junction held 9 bases outside the gene matches. The CDR3 loop spans 16 amino acids. The CDR3 nucleotides read TGTGCCAGCAGTCTTCCTGCTAGCGGGAGGATAGAGACCCAGTACTTC. It yields the protein CASSLPASGRIETQYF.

Many counts were recorded for this clonotype. The V and J genes are TRBV5-1 and TRBJ1-1; D unclear. CDR3 length: 13 residues. The V and J ends lost 0 bases and 0 bases respectively, with 3 bases between them. Germline loops: CDR1 SGHRS, CDR2 YFSETQ. CDR3 sequence (DNA): TGCGCCAGCAGCTTGGCGGTGAACACTGAAGCTTTCTTT. It codes for CASSLAVNTEAFF.

In its sample, this clonotype was seen a few times. V usage is TRBV30 and J usage is TRBJ1-1; tentatively, D is TRBD1 (5 bases). The CDR3 is 15 residues long. Trimming took 2 bases from V and 5 from J, leaving 18 bases between them. Germline-derived CDR1 and CDR2 are GTSNPN and SVGIG (reference sequence). The CDR3 region is CAWSSKRGFETEAFF. The DNA of the CDR3 is TGTGCCTGGAGTTCAAAAAGGGGCTTTGAGACTGAAGCTTTCTTT. Complete variable domain (other parts from reference TRBV30 and TRBJ1-1): SQTIHQWPATLVQPVGSPLSLECTVEGTSNPNLYWYRQAAGRGLQLLFYSVGIGQISSEVPQNLSASRPQDRQFILSSKKLLLSDSGFYLCAWSSKRGFETEAFFGQGTRLTVV.

V is TRBV27 and J is TRBJ2-3; the match to TRBD2 covers 8 bases. Looked up from germline, CDR1 is MNHEY and CDR2 is SMNVEV (reference sequence). The length of the CDR3 is 17 residues. Trimming took 4 bases from V and 2 from J; bases not matched to a gene: 11. Here the CDR3 reads CASSSFGGGRTTDTQYF. In DNA form, the CDR3 reads TGTGCCAGCAGTTCCTTTGGGGGCGGGAGGACCACAGATACGCAGTATTTT.

This clonotype was seen more than once but under ten times. This rearrangement joins TRBV6-2 or TRBV6-3 to TRBJ2-1; TRBD1 is a possible D gene (6 bases). CDR3 size: 18 residues. CDR1 and CDR2 from the germline V gene are MNHEY and SVGEGT. The V gene lost 2 bases and the J gene lost 1 base, with 18 bases spanning the gap. In DNA form, the CDR3 reads TGTGCCAGCAGTTACCATCTAACAGGGTTGAGATCCTACAATGAGCAGTTCTTC. The encoded protein is CASSYHLTGLRSYNEQFF.